The clone carrying this TCR beta chain was observed a handful of times. What it recognizes is unknown. Treatment noted: approximately 11-day PBMC culture with coronavirus spike peptide pools or control peptides (ViraFEST assay). This record comes from a study of vaccination and CD4 T cells after COVID-19. Study as a whole: A median of approximately 72 days (range 14 to 241) separated dose two from the taking of post-vaccine samples. Whole-study results and caveats: No early post-infection timepoints were studied, and convalescent patients studied were relatively few. Among reactive clones from convalescent patients, a median about 90% appeared only post-vaccination.

CDR3 length: 14 residues. V dropped 5 bases and J dropped 5; count of bases not matched to a gene: 5. The germline CDR1 and CDR2 sequences are DFQATT and SNEGSKA (reference sequence). CD4+ T cells that had been cultured provided DNA sequenced with the Oncomine TCR Beta short-read assay. One entry per CDR3 protein results from TCRdb running MiXCR on the PCR reads. The data show just under 20,000 distinct CDR3 sequences, roughly 50% seen once. The clonotype was recovered from a human donor with COVID-19. The sequenced material came from cultured CD4+ T cells from blood. This chain connects TRBV20-1 to TRBJ2-5; 13 bases fit TRBD2. Written as DNA, the CDR3 is TGCAGTGCTGGGGGACTAGCGGGGCGGGAGACCCAGTACTTC. Translated, it gives CSAGGLAGRETQYF.